This TCR beta chain emerged from a study of cytomegalovirus exposure and HLA in healthy donors. General observations from the study: For most subjects, TCR beta sequences were reported to predict HLA-A and HLA-B alleles with accuracy.

Primers: 60 Vbeta forward and 13 Jbeta reverse. The method was immunoSEQ multiplex PCR; TCRdb's version includes in-frame clones alone and lacks a portion of them. The sample carries about 190,000 clones, 80% recorded once. The CDR3 extends over 14 amino acids. Trimming at V came to 8 bases and at J to 6 bases, leaving 12 bases not matched to a gene. CDR1 is LNHDA and CDR2 is SQIVND in the germline V gene (reference sequence). A note on this clone: Its target is not known.

The source of this sequence is a man aged 40-49 years in good health and CMV-seropositive. The chain uses TRBV19 and TRBJ1-2, with TRBD1 matching over 7 bases. The specimen sequenced was PBMCs. CDR3 region: CASDGRGRADGYTF. In DNA, the CDR3 is TGTGCCAGTGACGGCAGGGGGAGAGCGGATGGCTACACCTTC.